What follows describes a single TCR beta chain. Primed by a sample-barcoded 5' primer and a J-beta primer mix, a second PCR proceeded for about 6 to 12 cycles. TCRdb re-analysed the 5' RACE reads in MiXCR, keeping a single row per CDR3 protein. The data contain under 1 million distinct CDR3 sequences, around two fifths of them singletons. This entry comes from a study of blood T cells in healthy people across ages. The CDR3 covers 15 residues. Trimming removed 6 bases from V and 7 bases from J, with 19 bases in between. Germline loops: CDR1 MNHNS, CDR2 SASEGT. The V call is TRBV6-1, the J call TRBJ1-5; possibly TRBD1 for D (6 bases). The sequence was obtained from a man aged 55-75 years in good health. The sequencing sample was made of blood. In DNA form, the CDR3 reads TGTGCCAGCAGCGTGGGGACAAGCCTTATACAGCCCCAGCATTTT. Protein sequence: CASSVGTSLIQPQHF.